The sequence of this TCR beta chain was determined in a study of vaccination effects on CD4 cells after COVID-19. This table comes from immunoSEQ multiplex PCR, and its TCRdb copy is limited to in-frame clones, with some not included. The sample carries roughly 25,000 clones, about three quarters recorded once. Sequencing was preceded by expansion of antigen-specific CD4+ T cells with viral peptide pools in the ViraFEST assay. Subsequent to a culture period of 10 to 11 days, CD4+ T cells were isolated. Neither prior SARS-CoV-2 infection nor positive nucleocapsid antibodies were present in the vaccine recipients. To note about this clone: Its antigen is still unknown.

CDR1 is SGHAT, CDR2 FQNNGV, per germline. This CDR3 is built from 14 residues. J gave up 7 bases and V 5 bases, and 8 bases lay outside the gene matches. The chain joins TRBV11-2 to TRBJ2-1; TRBD1 matches 7 bases. The source of this sequence is a human donor who received a COVID-19 vaccine. The material was CD4+ T cells from PBMCs cultured with SARS-CoV-2 spike peptides, obtained before COVID-19 vaccination. The CDR3 DNA sequence: TGTGCCAGCAGCCTTGACAGGGTGGGGAATGAGCAGTTCTTC. It yields the protein CASSLDRVGNEQFF.